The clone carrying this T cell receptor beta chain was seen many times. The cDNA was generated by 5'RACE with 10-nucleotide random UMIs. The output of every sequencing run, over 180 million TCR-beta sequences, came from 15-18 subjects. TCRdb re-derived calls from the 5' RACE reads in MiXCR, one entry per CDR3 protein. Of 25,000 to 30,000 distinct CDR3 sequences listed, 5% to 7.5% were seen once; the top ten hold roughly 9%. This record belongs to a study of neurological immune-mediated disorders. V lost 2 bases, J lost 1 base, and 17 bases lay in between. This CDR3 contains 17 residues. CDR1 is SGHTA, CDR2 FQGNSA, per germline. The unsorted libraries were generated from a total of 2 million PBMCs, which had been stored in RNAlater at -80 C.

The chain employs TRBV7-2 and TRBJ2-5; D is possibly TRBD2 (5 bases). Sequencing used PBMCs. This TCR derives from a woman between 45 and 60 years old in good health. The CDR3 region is CASSLQRGGLIQETQYF. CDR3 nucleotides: TGTGCCAGCAGCTTACAACGCGGAGGATTGATCCAAGAGACCCAGTACTTC.